The 6 T cell receptor beta chains below were found in one sample sequenced in a study of siplizumab effects on memory and regulatory T cells. The table came from immunoSEQ multiplex PCR; TCRdb's copy has only in-frame clones and leaves some out. Of some 100,000 clones listed, over 85% are singletons. The material sequenced was CD8+ T cells sorted from blood. The receptors derive from a human donor in good health.

V gene TRBV19 combines with J gene TRBJ1-5, with TRBD1 matching 9 bases. Per germline, CDR1 LNHDA and CDR2 SQIVND (reference sequence). The junction had 6 bases not matched to a gene; V was cut back by 5 bases and J by 7 bases. The CDR3 contains 14 residues. CDR3 sequence: CASSHGTGLQPQHF. The CDR3 region has the DNA TGTGCCAGTAGTCATGGGACAGGGTTACAGCCCCAGCATTTT.

This chain joins TRBV4-2 and TRBJ2-7, with unresolved D. There are 15 residues in the CDR3. V lost 0 bases, J lost 3 bases, and 12 bases lay in between. Germline lookup yields CDR1 LGHNA and CDR2 YNFKEQ. The chain's CDR3 is CASSQDKHPSYEQYF. In DNA form, the CDR3 reads TGTGCCAGCAGCCAAGATAAGCATCCTAGCTACGAGCAGTACTTC.

This clone has only one observation. J is TRBJ2-1 and V is TRBV5-6; a weak D match, TRBD1 (5 bases). This CDR3 comprises 17 residues. Trimming pared 0 bases from V and 5 bases from J, leaving 18 bases between. Germline V CDR1 and CDR2: SGHDT, YYEEEE. CDR3: CASSLAYGAGRDNEQFF. CDR3 DNA sequence: TGTGCCAGCAGCTTGGCTTATGGGGCCGGTAGAGACAATGAGCAGTTCTTC.

This chain uses TRBV7-2 with TRBJ2-7; 8 bases map to TRBD2. The CDR3 runs 16 residues. V lost 1 base and J lost 1; bases outside the gene matches: 6. The germline CDR1 and CDR2 sequences are SGHTA and FQGNSA. In nucleotides, the CDR3 is TGTGCCAGCAGCTTAGTACCCTCTAGCGGGTCCTACGAGCAGTACTTC. Protein sequence: CASSLVPSSGSYEQYF.

V gene TRBV4-1 combines with J gene TRBJ1-5; a weak D match, TRBD1 (5 bases). Germline CDR1 reads MGHRA; CDR2 reads YSYEKL. The CDR3 has 14 amino acids. Trimming pared 3 bases from V and 6 bases from J, leaving 12 bases between. The CDR3 here is CASSHGAPGQPQHF. CDR3 nucleotides: TGCGCCAGCAGCCACGGGGCTCCGGGTCAGCCCCAGCATTTT.

V usage is TRBV5-1 and J usage is TRBJ2-5, with 8 positions matching TRBD1. The CDR3 consists of 15 residues. In germline, CDR1 is SGHRS, CDR2 YFSETQ. V was clipped by 4 bases and J by 6 bases; unmatched bases: 11. The CDR3 DNA follows: TGCGCCAGCAGCCCTGGACAGGGAATTTTTAAGACCCAGTACTTC. Amino acids: CASSPGQGIFKTQYF.